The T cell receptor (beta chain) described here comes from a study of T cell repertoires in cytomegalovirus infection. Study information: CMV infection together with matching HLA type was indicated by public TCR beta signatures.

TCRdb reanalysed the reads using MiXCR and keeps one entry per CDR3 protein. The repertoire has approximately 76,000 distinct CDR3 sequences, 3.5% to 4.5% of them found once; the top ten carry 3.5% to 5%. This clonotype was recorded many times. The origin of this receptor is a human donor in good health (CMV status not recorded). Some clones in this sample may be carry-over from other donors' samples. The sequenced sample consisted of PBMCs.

CDR3 protein: CASSISYRQGPEAFF. The CDR3 nucleotides read TGTGCCAGCAGTATCAGCTACCGACAGGGCCCTGAAGCTTTCTTT. This sequence joins TRBV12-3 or TRBV12-4 and TRBJ1-1, with 7 positions matching TRBD1. With 5 bases clipped from V and 6 bases from J, the junction kept 12 bases outside the gene matches. The CDR3 is 15 residues long.